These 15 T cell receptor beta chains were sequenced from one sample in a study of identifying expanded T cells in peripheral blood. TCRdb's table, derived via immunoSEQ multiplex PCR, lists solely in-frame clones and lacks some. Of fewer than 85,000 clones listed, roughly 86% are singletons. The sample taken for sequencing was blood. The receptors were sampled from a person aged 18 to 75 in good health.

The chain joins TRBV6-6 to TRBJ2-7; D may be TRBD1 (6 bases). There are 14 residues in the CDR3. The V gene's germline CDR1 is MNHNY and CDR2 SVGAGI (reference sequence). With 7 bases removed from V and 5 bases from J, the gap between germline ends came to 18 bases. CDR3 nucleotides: TGTGCCAGCAAAGGATGGGGGCAGGGCGACGAGCAGTACTTC. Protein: CASKGWGQGDEQYF.

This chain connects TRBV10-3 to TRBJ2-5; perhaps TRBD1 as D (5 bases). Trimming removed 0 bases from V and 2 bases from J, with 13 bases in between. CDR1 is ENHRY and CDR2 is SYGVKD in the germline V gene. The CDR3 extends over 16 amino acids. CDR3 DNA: TGTGCCATCAGTGAGTCGGGGCAGGACGCACAAGAGACCCAGTACTTC. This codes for CAISESGQDAQETQYF.

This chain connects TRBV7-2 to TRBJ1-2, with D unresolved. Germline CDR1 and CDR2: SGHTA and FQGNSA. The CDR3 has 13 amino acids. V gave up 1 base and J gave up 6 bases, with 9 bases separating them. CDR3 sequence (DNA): TGTGCCAGCAGCTTAGGGCAGAGGGATGGCTACACCTTC. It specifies CASSLGQRDGYTF.

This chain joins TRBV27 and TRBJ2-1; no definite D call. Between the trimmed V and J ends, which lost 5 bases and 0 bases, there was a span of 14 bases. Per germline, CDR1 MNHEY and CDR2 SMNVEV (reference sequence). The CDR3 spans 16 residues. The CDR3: CASSLVAPSSYNEQFF. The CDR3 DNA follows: TGTGCCAGCAGTCTCGTGGCGCCGAGCTCCTACAATGAGCAGTTCTTC.

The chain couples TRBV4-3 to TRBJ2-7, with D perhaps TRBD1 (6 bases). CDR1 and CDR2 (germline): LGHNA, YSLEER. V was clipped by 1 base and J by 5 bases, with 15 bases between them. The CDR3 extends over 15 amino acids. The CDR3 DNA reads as TGCGCCAGCAGCCAAGGGGCGCAGGGGCGGGACGAGCAGTACTTC. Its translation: CASSQGAQGRDEQYF.

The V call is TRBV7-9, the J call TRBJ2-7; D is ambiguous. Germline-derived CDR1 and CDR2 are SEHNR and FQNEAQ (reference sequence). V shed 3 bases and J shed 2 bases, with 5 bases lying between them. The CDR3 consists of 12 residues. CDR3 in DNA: TGTGCCAGCAGCTTCTCCACCTACGAGCAGTACTTC. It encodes CASSFSTYEQYF.

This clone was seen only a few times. CDR3 loop: CASSPSGGASYEQYF. CDR3 bases: TGTGCCAGCAGCCCTTCCGGGGGGGCCTCCTACGAGCAGTACTTC. This sequence joins TRBV7-2 and TRBJ2-7; 8 bases are shared with TRBD2. The germline V gene encodes CDR1 SGHTA and CDR2 FQGNSA. The ends lost 5 bases at V and 0 bases at J; junction bases unmatched: 6. The CDR3 has 15 residues.

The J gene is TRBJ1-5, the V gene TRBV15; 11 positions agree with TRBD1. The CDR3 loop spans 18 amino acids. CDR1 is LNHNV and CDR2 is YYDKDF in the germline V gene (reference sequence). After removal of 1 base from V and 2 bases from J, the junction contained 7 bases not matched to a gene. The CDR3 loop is CATSRAGGQGGRNQPQHF. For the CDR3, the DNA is TGTGCCACCAGCAGAGCGGGGGGACAGGGGGGACGCAATCAGCCCCAGCATTTT.

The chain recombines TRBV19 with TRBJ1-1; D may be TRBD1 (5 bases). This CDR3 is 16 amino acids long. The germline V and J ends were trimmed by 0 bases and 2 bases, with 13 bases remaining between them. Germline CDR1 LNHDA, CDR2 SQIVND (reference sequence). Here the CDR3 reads CASSIDSSGLNTEAFF. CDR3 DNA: TGTGCCAGTAGTATAGACAGCTCGGGGCTAAACACTGAAGCTTTCTTT. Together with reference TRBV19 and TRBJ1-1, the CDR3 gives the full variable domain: DGGITQSPKYLFRKEGQNVTLSCEQNLNHDAMYWYRQDPGQGLRLIYYSQIVNDFQKGDIAEGYSVSREKKESFPLTVTSAQKNPTAFYLCASSIDSSGLNTEAFFGQGTRLTVV.

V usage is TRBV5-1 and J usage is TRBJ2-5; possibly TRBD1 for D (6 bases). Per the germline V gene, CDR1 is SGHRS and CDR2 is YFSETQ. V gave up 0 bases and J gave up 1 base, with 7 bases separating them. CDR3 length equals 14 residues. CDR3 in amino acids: CASSLGTVQETQYF. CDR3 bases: TGCGCCAGCAGCTTGGGGACAGTCCAAGAGACCCAGTACTTC.

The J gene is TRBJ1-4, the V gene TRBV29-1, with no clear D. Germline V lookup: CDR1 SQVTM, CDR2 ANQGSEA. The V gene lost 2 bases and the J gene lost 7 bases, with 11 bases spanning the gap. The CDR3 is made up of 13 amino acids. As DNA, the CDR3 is TGCAGCGTTGAAAGTAAGGAGAGTGAAAAACTGTTTTTT. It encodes CSVESKESEKLFF.

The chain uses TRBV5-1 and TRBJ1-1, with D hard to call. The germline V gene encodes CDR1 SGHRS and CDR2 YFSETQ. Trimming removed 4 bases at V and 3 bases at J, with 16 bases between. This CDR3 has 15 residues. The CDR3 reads CASSPLQGRHTEAFF. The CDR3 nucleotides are TGCGCCAGCAGCCCGCTTCAAGGGCGGCACACTGAAGCTTTCTTT.

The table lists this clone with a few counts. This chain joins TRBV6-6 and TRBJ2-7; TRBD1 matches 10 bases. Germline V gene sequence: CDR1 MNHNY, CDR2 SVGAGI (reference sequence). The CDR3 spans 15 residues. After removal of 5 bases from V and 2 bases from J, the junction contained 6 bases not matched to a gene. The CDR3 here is CASSPRQGAAYEQYF. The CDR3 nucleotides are TGTGCCAGCAGTCCTAGACAGGGGGCCGCCTACGAGCAGTACTTC.

The CDR3 here is CASIVTGTNTEAFF. DNA of the CDR3: TGTGCCAGTATAGTTACAGGGACAAACACTGAAGCTTTCTTT. This rearrangement joins TRBV2 to TRBJ1-1; TRBD1 might be the D (6 bases). Germline assignment: CDR1 SNHLY and CDR2 FYNNEI. This CDR3 has 14 residues. V was cut by 9 bases and J by 2 bases, with 16 bases left in between.

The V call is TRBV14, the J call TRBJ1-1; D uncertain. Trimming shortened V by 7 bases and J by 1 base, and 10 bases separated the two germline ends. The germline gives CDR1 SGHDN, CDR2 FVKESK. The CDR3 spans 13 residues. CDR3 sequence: CASTSSGNTEAFF. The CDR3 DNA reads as TGTGCCAGCACCTCCTCGGGGAACACTGAAGCTTTCTTT.